These T cell receptor beta chains were read from a single sample in a study of cytomegalovirus exposure and HLA in healthy donors. Some clones are missing from TCRdb's copy, which holds only in-frame ones; the method was immunoSEQ multiplex PCR. Of tens of thousands of clones in the sample, about 70% were seen once. Sequenced material: PBMCs. The receptors originated from a woman aged 50 to 60 in good health and CMV-seropositive. Each CDR3 is given with its conserved first and last residue. A D gene is named only where the DNA matches it firmly. The size entry is marked missing in some rows and otherwise reads once, few, many or a size class.

J	size	V	D	CDR3	DNA
TRBJ2-7	once	TRBV7-2	NA	CASSLLSRAGGYEQYF	TGTGCCAGCAGCTTATTAAGCAGGGCAGGCGGCTACGAGCAGTACTTC
TRBJ2-1	NA	TRBV9	TRBD1	CASSVKWGTGGLNEQFF	TGTGCCAGCAGCGTCAAATGGGGGACAGGGGGCCTTAATGAGCAGTTCTTC
TRBJ1-1	once	TRBV7-2	TRBD1	CASSKQGDTEAFF	TGTGCCAGCAGCAAACAGGGGGACACTGAAGCTTTCTTT
TRBJ2-7	NA	TRBV7-2	NA	CASSLTDFWDEQYF	TGTGCCAGCAGCTTAACAGATTTCTGGGACGAGCAGTACTTC
TRBJ2-5	few	TRBV6-5	NA	CASSYSRGTWETQYF	TGTGCCAGCAGTTACTCGAGAGGGACTTGGGAGACCCAGTACTTC
TRBJ2-1	NA	TRBV6-5	TRBD1	CASSSTGSFPYNEQFF	TGTGCCAGCAGTTCGACAGGGTCATTCCCTTACAATGAGCAGTTCTTC
TRBJ1-5	NA	TRBV4-1	TRBD1	CASSHLQGSQPQHF	TGCGCCAGCAGCCACCTACAGGGGAGTCAGCCCCAGCATTTT
TRBJ1-4	few	TRBV11-2	NA	CASSPGSRAEKLFF	TGTGCCAGCAGCCCTGGGTCCAGGGCAGAAAAACTGTTTTTT
TRBJ2-6	once	TRBV11-2	NA	CASSQVGSLSGANVLTF	TGTGCCAGCAGCCAGGTGGGGAGCCTCTCTGGGGCCAACGTCCTGACTTTC
TRBJ2-3	NA	TRBV5-5	TRBD2	CASSLNLGLGTDTQYF	TGTGCCAGCAGCTTGAATCTGGGACTAGGGACAGATACGCAGTATTTT
TRBJ1-3	NA	TRBV28	NA	CASSFVGRGSGNTIYF	TGTGCCAGCAGTTTTGTCGGTAGGGGGTCTGGAAACACCATATATTTT
TRBJ2-3	few	TRBV5-4	TRBD1	CASSSYRGPGDTQYF	TGTGCCAGCAGCTCTTACAGGGGTCCTGGAGATACGCAGTATTTT
TRBJ2-1	NA	TRBV7-7	TRBD1	CASSLDSTGGYNEQFF	TGTGCCAGCAGCTTAGACTCGACAGGGGGGTACAATGAGCAGTTCTTC
TRBJ1-5	few	TRBV25-1	TRBD1	CASSPWGQSNQPQHF	TGTGCCAGCAGTCCTTGGGGACAGTCCAATCAGCCCCAGCATTTT
TRBJ2-5	NA	TRBV6-6	NA	CASCSQETQYF	TGTGCCAGCTGTTCACAAGAGACCCAGTACTTC
TRBJ1-4	NA	TRBV18	NA	CASSPGETGNEKLFF	TGTGCCAGCTCACCAGGGGAGACGGGCAATGAAAAACTGTTTTTT
TRBJ1-4	NA	TRBV18	TRBD1	CASSGLQGTTNEKLFF	TGTGCCAGCTCAGGATTACAGGGGACAACTAATGAAAAACTGTTTTTT
TRBJ1-1	NA	TRBV27	NA	CASSSPGGTEAFF	TGTGCCAGCAGTTCGCCCGGGGGCACTGAAGCTTTCTTT
TRBJ2-3	NA	TRBV10-3	TRBD1	CAISTGQGNSDTQYF	TGTGCCATCAGTACCGGACAGGGGAATTCGGATACGCAGTATTTT
TRBJ1-4	NA	TRBV6-1	NA	CASSDMAGARINEKLFF	TGTGCCAGCAGTGATATGGCAGGGGCTCGGATTAATGAAAAACTGTTTTTT
TRBJ2-3	NA	TRBV9	TRBD2	CASSSTTSSTDTQYF	TGTGCCAGCAGCTCGACGACTAGCTCAACAGATACGCAGTATTTT
TRBJ2-7	NA	TRBV6-6	TRBD1	CASSNRGNSYEQYF	TGTGCCAGCAGCAACAGGGGGAATTCCTACGAGCAGTACTTC
TRBJ1-1	NA	TRBV10-1	NA	CASSPGRITEAFF	TGCGCCAGCAGCCCAGGGCGGATCACTGAAGCTTTCTTT
TRBJ2-5	few	TRBV9	TRBD2	CASSGAFGEGTQYF	TGTGCCAGCAGCGGAGCCTTCGGGGAGGGGACCCAGTACTTC
TRBJ1-2	NA	TRBV30	TRBD1	CAWSRQGAVGYTF	TGTGCCTGGAGTCGACAGGGGGCGGTAGGCTACACCTTC
TRBJ1-4	NA	TRBV6-6	NA	CASTTGPVEKLFF	TGTGCCAGCACCACAGGACCCGTGGAAAAACTGTTTTTT
TRBJ1-4	few	TRBV27	NA	CASARTWHEKLFF	TGTGCCAGCGCGCGGACATGGCATGAAAAACTGTTTTTT
TRBJ2-7	NA	TRBV5-4	NA	CASSLGGRAMGEQYF	TGTGCCAGCAGCTTGGGGGGCAGGGCGATGGGCGAGCAGTACTTC
TRBJ1-1	few	TRBV30	TRBD1	CAWGGGQGGTEAFF	TGTGCCTGGGGGGGCGGACAGGGGGGAACTGAAGCTTTCTTT
TRBJ1-5	NA	TRBV6-6	NA	CASSYKQGDNQPQHF	TGTGCCAGCAGTTATAAACAGGGAGACAATCAGCCCCAGCATTTT
TRBJ2-7	NA	TRBV19	TRBD2	CASTPGLAGAPGFPEQYF	TGTGCCAGTACCCCCGGACTAGCGGGAGCGCCAGGCTTCCCCGAGCAGTACTTC
TRBJ2-2	NA	TRBV6-1	NA	CASIQGSNTGELFF	TGTGCCAGCATCCAGGGTTCGAACACCGGGGAGCTGTTTTTT
TRBJ2-5	NA	TRBV15	NA	CATSRAIEVQETQYF	TGTGCCACCAGCAGAGCAATAGAGGTCCAAGAGACCCAGTACTTC
TRBJ2-3	NA	TRBV5-6	TRBD1	CASSLPGTGVVDTQYF	TGTGCCAGCAGCTTGCCCGGGACAGGGGTGGTAGATACGCAGTATTTT
TRBJ2-7	NA	TRBV27	TRBD2	CASSLREAGYEQYF	TGTGCCAGCAGTCTCCGGGAGGCAGGATACGAGCAGTACTTC
TRBJ2-6	NA	TRBV7-2	TRBD1	CASSSRGPGANVLTF	TGTGCCAGCAGCTCCAGGGGGCCTGGGGCCAACGTCCTGACTTTC
TRBJ2-5	NA	TRBV2	NA	CASSAQGSGETQYF	TGTGCCAGCAGTGCACAGGGTAGTGGAGAGACCCAGTACTTC
TRBJ2-7	NA	TRBV30	NA	CAWSRGSWEQYF	TGTGCCTGGAGTCGGGGTTCGTGGGAGCAGTACTTC
TRBJ1-5	once	TRBV7-6	NA	CASSLGLGVQPQHF	TGTGCCAGCAGCTTAGGATTAGGGGTGCAGCCCCAGCATTTT
TRBJ2-2	NA	TRBV10-3	TRBD1	CAISAGQGRNTGELFF	TGTGCCATCAGTGCGGGACAGGGAAGAAACACCGGGGAGCTGTTTTTT
TRBJ2-3	NA	TRBV7-2	TRBD2	CASSLASSGRGSDTQYF	TGTGCCAGCAGCTTGGCCTCTAGCGGGAGAGGGTCAGATACGCAGTATTTT
TRBJ2-7	NA	TRBV27	TRBD2	CASSSHLSAGGVYEQYF	TGTGCCAGCAGTTCCCACCTTTCAGCGGGAGGGGTCTACGAGCAGTACTTC
TRBJ2-7	NA	TRBV10-3	TRBD1	CAISYGTEIGEQYF	TGTGCCATCAGCTATGGGACAGAAATCGGCGAGCAGTACTTC
TRBJ2-3	NA	TRBV29-1	TRBD2	CSVEVLAGGSDTQYF	TGCAGCGTTGAGGTTCTAGCGGGAGGGTCAGATACGCAGTATTTT
TRBJ1-1	NA	TRBV28	NA	CASRAGGARGTEAFF	TGTGCCAGCAGGGCCGGGGGGGCGCGGGGTACTGAAGCTTTCTTT
TRBJ2-7	once	TRBV4-3	TRBD1	CASSQVLRQGAYEQYF	TGCGCCAGCAGCCAAGTTTTGAGACAGGGGGCCTACGAGCAGTACTTC
TRBJ2-1	NA	TRBV4-1	TRBD2	CASSPRTSGVRYNEQFF	TGCGCCAGCAGCCCGCGGACTAGCGGGGTCCGCTACAATGAGCAGTTCTTC
TRBJ1-2	NA	TRBV27	TRBD1	CASRRTSGQGGLGYTF	TGTGCCAGCAGACGTACGTCGGGACAGGGAGGGTTGGGCTACACCTTC